A single sample gave rise to the 15 T cell receptor beta chains below, sequenced in a study of blood T cells in healthy people across ages. It was with a sample-barcoded 5' primer and a J-beta primer mix that a second PCR of about 6 to 11 cycles was run. TCRdb re-called the 5' RACE reads with MiXCR, one entry per CDR3 protein. The sample lists about 1.4 million distinct CDR3 sequences; 55% to 75% were seen once. The sample taken for sequencing was blood. The receptors stem from a man between 18 and 29 years old in good health.

This clonotype has a handful of counts. J is TRBJ2-1 and V is TRBV25-1; perhaps TRBD2 as D (6 bases). Germline values: CDR1 MGHDK, CDR2 SYGVNS. CDR3 size: 18 residues. Trimming took 3 bases from V and 2 from J, leaving 20 bases between them. The CDR3 region has the DNA TGTGCCAGCAGTGAGCCTACCGGAGGGGACTGGACCTACAATGAGCAGTTCTTC. Translating it yields CASSEPTGGDWTYNEQFF.

The chain employs TRBV7-9 and TRBJ1-1; tentatively, D is TRBD1 (5 bases). The CDR3 has 13 amino acids. V lost 4 bases, J lost 8 bases, and 14 bases lay in between. The germline V gene has CDR1 SEHNR and CDR2 FQNEAQ (reference sequence). In DNA, the CDR3 is TGTGCCAGCAGCTATTTAGCAGGGATAGAAGCTTTCTTT. Its translation: CASSYLAGIEAFF.

Regarding this clonotype: A read error may produce the germline difference seen at one junction end. V gene TRBV6-5 combines with J gene TRBJ2-7; a possible D gene is TRBD2 (6 bases). Germline V gene data show CDR1 as MNHEY and CDR2 as SVGAGI. The CDR3 runs to 14 residues. CDR3 sequence: CASTYGTSSYEQYF. In DNA form, the CDR3 reads TGTGCCAGCACTTACGGGACTTCCTCCTACGAGCAGTACTTC.

V usage is TRBV28 and J usage is TRBJ2-7; the D gene is possibly TRBD2 (6 bases). The J call may be incorrect, as the DNA end agrees better with TRBJ2-5. The CDR3 runs to 16 residues. Germline CDR1 and CDR2: MDHEN and SYDVKM. Here the CDR3 reads CASSTKRVFAQETQYF. In DNA form, the CDR3 reads TGTGCCAGCAGTACCAAGCGGGTCTTTGCCCAAGAGACCCAGTACTTC.

This clonotype was counted only a few times. The CDR3 coding sequence is TGTGCCAGCAGCAGAATCGGGACAGGGGAAAGTGAAAAACTGTTTTTT. This translates into CASSRIGTGESEKLFF. This sequence joins TRBV7-9 and TRBJ1-4; 10 positions agree with TRBD1. CDR1 is SEHNR and CDR2 is FQNEAQ in the germline V gene (reference sequence). Germline trimming cut 5 bases from V and 7 bases from J; bases unmatched to any gene: 10. There are 16 residues in the CDR3.

The rearrangement links TRBV7-9 to TRBJ2-4; TRBD1 is a possible D gene (7 bases). The DNA matches TRBJ2-7 better at its end, which makes the J call doubtful. CDR1 is SEHNR and CDR2 is FQNEAQ in the germline V gene (reference sequence). The CDR3 spans 15 residues. CDR3 in DNA: TGTGCCAGCAGCCAGGTGGGGGGACAGTCCTACGAGCAGTACTTC. It codes for CASSQVGGQSYEQYF.

This clonotype showed up just a few times. At one of its ends the junction is not consistent with the germline gene, which may arise from a read error. The chain recombines TRBV7-7 with TRBJ2-5, with 13 positions matching TRBD2. Germline V gives CDR1 SSHAT, CDR2 FNYEAQ (reference sequence). The CDR3 is 17 amino acids. The CDR3 nucleotides are TGTGCTAGCAGCTTAGGGACTAGCGGGGTCCAACAAGAGACCCAGTACTTC. Translation: CASSLGTSGVQQETQYF.

This clonotype has a handful of counts. This chain joins TRBV4-1 and TRBJ2-3, with D possibly matching TRBD2 (5 bases). CDR3 length: 14 amino acids. Germline V gives CDR1 MGHRA, CDR2 YSYEKL. V gave up 4 bases and J gave up 2 bases, with 10 bases separating them. For the CDR3, the DNA is TGCGCCAGCAGCCCAGGACTTACCACAGATACGCAGTATTTT. Translated, it gives CASSPGLTTDTQYF.

The CDR3 nucleotides read TGTGCCAGCAGCCAAGGAAGTACTGCTGAGCAGTACTTC. This sequence encodes CASSQGSTAEQYF. The chain uses TRBV4-2 and TRBJ2-7, with D uncertain. Germline assignment: CDR1 LGHNA and CDR2 YNFKEQ. This CDR3 comprises 13 residues. Trimming took off 1 base at V and 7 bases at J, with 11 bases between the two ends.

This chain links TRBV6-6 with TRBJ1-6, with D perhaps matching TRBD1 (6 bases). The V gene's germline CDR1 is MNHNY and CDR2 SVGAGI (reference sequence). The CDR3 consists of 15 residues. V lost 0 bases and J 7 bases, leaving 10 bases between the germline ends. The CDR3 protein is CASSYSQGRNSPLHF. CDR3 sequence (DNA): TGTGCCAGCAGTTACTCGCAGGGGCGGAATTCACCCCTCCACTTT.

In its sample, this clonotype was seen a few times. The V and J genes are TRBV2 and TRBJ2-1, with TRBD2 identical over 12 bases. Germline V gives CDR1 SNHLY, CDR2 FYNNEI. This CDR3 comprises 15 residues. V shed 3 bases, J shed 7 bases, and the junction held 4 bases outside the gene matches. The CDR3 bases are TGTGCCAGCAGTGAGCTAGCGGGGGGGTTAAATGAGCAGTTCTTC. Residues: CASSELAGGLNEQFF. Supplemented by reference TRBV2 and TRBJ2-1, the full variable domain reads EPEVTQTPSHQVTQMGQEVILRCVPISNHLYFYWYRQILGQKVEFLVSFYNNEISEKSEIFDDQFSVERPDGSNFTLKIRSTKLEDSAMYFCASSELAGGLNEQFFGPGTRLTVL.

This clonotype has more than one count but fewer than ten. This chain links TRBV20-1 with TRBJ2-7, with 7 bases fitting TRBD2. Trimming removed 2 bases from V and 4 bases from J; junction bases left unmatched: 5. The V gene's germline CDR1 is DFQATT and CDR2 SNEGSKA (reference sequence). The CDR3 totals 13 residues. CDR3 protein: CSARRRERYEQYF. The CDR3 region has the DNA TGCAGTGCTAGACGGCGGGAGAGGTACGAGCAGTACTTC.

The rearrangement uses TRBV5-6 and TRBJ2-5; D is uncertain. Germline CDR1 SGHDT, CDR2 YYEEEE. Trimming stripped 2 bases from V and 5 bases from J, with 13 bases between. CDR3 length: 14 amino acids. The CDR3 spells CASSLIEGLETQYF. The CDR3 region has the DNA TGTGCCAGCAGCTTAATCGAAGGTTTGGAGACCCAGTACTTC. The variable domain in full, completed from reference TRBV5-6 and TRBJ2-5, reads DAGVTQSPTHLIKTRGQQVTLRCSPKSGHDTVSWYQQALGQGPQFIFQYYEEEERQRGNFPDRFSGHQFPNYSSELNVNALLLGDSALYLCASSLIEGLETQYFGPGTRLLVL.

The CDR3 bases are TGTGCCAGCAGTTTATGGACTGGAACACCGGCCTACGAGCAGTACTTC. Protein sequence: CASSLWTGTPAYEQYF. This sequence joins TRBV28 and TRBJ2-7, with unresolved D. V shed 0 bases and J shed 2 bases, with 14 bases lying between them. This CDR3 spans 16 amino acids. Germline CDR1 reads MDHEN; CDR2 reads SYDVKM.

The V gene is TRBV27, the J gene TRBJ1-6; the match to TRBD1 covers 8 bases. With V trimmed by 7 bases and J by 7 bases, 6 bases remained unmatched. The length of the CDR3 is 14 residues. Germline V gives CDR1 MNHEY, CDR2 SMNVEV (reference sequence). The CDR3 DNA is TGTGCCAGCACCGTGACAGGGGAGAATTCACCCCTCCACTTT. Translated: CASTVTGENSPLHF.